Sequencing of this T cell receptor beta chain was carried out in a study of Ad26.COV2.S vaccination and SARS-CoV-2 variants. Study context: The vaccine Ad26.COV2.S was put into the muscle once, or twice with 56 days between.

Regarding treatment: approximately 18 received Ad26.COV2.S at low or high dose, single or two shots; 5 received placebo; per-sample allocation not given. Day 63 following the first vaccine or placebo injection was when the samples were taken. Adults aged 18-55 years in Boston included the donor. Study-wide results and limits: Participants in the vaccine arm had higher spike-specific TCR breadth; placebo recipients had lower. The TCR-based breadth and depth measures might underestimate overall T cell responses.

Concerning this clone: Its antigen is still unknown.

Sequencing was performed with immunoSEQ multiplex PCR; in TCRdb, only in-frame clones are kept and a portion is missing. The sample consists of about 440,000 clones, 90% of them appearing once. The source is a person aged 18-65 years who received the Ad26.COV2.S COVID-19 vaccine or a placebo. Here the sequenced sample was peripheral blood, taken in a trial of Ad26.COV2.S vaccine versus placebo.

The CDR3 region is CASSQGGASGGSYNEQFF. The DNA for the CDR3 is TGCGCCAGCAGCCAAGGGGGTGCTAGCGGGGGCTCCTACAATGAGCAGTTCTTC. This chain links TRBV4-3 with TRBJ2-1; 10 bases line up with TRBD2. V shed 1 base, J shed 0 bases, and the junction held 6 bases outside the gene matches. The CDR3 contains 18 residues. Germline V gene lookup returns CDR1 LGHNA and CDR2 YSLEER.